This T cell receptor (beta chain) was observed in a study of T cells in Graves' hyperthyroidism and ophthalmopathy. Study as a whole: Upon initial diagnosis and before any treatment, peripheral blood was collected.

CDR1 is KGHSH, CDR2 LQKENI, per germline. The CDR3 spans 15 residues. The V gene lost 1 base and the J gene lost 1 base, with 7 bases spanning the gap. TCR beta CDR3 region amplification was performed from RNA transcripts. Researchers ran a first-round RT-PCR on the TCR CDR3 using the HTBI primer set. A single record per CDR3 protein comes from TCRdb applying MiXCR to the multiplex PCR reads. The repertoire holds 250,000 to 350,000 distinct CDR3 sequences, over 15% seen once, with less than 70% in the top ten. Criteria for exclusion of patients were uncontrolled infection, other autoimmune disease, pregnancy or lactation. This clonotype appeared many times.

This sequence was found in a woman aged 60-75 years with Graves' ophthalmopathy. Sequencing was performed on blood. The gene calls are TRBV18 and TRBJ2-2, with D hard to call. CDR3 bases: TGTGCCAGCTCACCACAAACTCGGAACACCGGGGAGCTGTTTTTT. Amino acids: CASSPQTRNTGELFF. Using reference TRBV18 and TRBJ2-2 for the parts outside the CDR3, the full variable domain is NAGVMQNPRHLVRRRGQEARLRCSPMKGHSHVYWYRQLPEEGLKFMVYLQKENIIDESGMPKERFSAEFPKEGPSILRIQQVVRGDSAAYFCASSPQTRNTGELFFGEGSRLTVL.